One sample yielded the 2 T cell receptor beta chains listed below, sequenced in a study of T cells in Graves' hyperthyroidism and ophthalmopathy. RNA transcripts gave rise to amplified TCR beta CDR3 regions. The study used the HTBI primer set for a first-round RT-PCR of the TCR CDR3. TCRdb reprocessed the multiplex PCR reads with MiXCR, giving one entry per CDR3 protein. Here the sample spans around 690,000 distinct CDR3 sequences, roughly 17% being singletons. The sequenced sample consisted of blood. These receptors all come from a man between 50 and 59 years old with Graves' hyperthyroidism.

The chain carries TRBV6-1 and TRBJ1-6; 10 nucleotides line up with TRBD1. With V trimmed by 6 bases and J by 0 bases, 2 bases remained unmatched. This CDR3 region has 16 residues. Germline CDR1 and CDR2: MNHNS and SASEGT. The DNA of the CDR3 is TGTGCCAGCAGACGGGACAGGGGCTCCTATAATTCACCCCTCCACTTT. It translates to CASRRDRGSYNSPLHF.

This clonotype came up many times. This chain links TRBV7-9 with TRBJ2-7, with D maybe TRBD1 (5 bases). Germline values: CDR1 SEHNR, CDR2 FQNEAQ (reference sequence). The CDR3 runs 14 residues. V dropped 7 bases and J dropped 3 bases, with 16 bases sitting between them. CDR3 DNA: TGTGCCAGCACTTCAAAATCGACAGACTACGAGCAGTACTTC. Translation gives CASTSKSTDYEQYF. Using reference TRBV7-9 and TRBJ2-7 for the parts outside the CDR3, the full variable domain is DTGVSQNPRHKITKRGQNVTFRCDPISEHNRLYWYRQTLGQGPEFLTYFQNEAQLEKSRLLSDRFSAERPKGSFSTLEIQRTEQGDSAMYLCASTSKSTDYEQYFGPGTRLTVT.